This T cell receptor (beta chain) was sequenced in a study of blood T cell repertoires in COVID-19. Generated by immunoSEQ multiplex PCR, the TCRdb table keeps only in-frame clones and is missing some. The sample lists roughly 320,000 clones, roughly 86% seen once, with over 1% in the top ten. Comment on this clone: Other DNA sequences in this specimen translate into the identical CDR3.

Sequencing input: peripheral blood. The clonotype originates from an older man with acute or convalescent COVID-19.

As DNA, the CDR3 is TGCGCCAGCAGCCAAGCAGGGATCGGCGCCGAAGCTTTCTTT. It codes for CASSQAGIGAEAFF. This sequence joins TRBV4-3 and TRBJ1-1; D might be TRBD1 (5 bases). There are 14 residues in the CDR3. Germline CDR1 reads LGHNA; CDR2 reads YSLEER. V was pared by 1 base and J by 8 bases, with 14 bases between.